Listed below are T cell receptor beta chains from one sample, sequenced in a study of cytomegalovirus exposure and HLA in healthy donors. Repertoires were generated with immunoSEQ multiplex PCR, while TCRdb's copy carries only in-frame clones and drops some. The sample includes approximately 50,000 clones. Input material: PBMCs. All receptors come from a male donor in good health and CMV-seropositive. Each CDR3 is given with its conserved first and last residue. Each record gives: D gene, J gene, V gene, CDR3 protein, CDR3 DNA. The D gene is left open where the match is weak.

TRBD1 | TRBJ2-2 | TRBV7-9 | CASSGTASNTGELFF | TGTGCCAGCAGCGGGACAGCCTCGAACACCGGGGAGCTGTTTTTT
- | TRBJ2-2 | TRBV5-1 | CASSSYGRDTGELFF | TGCGCCAGCAGCTCCTATGGCCGGGACACCGGGGAGCTGTTTTTT
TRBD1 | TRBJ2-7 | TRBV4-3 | CASSQGGQGVGEQYF | TGCGCCAGCAGCCAAGGGGGACAGGGGGTCGGCGAGCAGTACTTC
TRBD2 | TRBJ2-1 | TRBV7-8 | CASSSPPAGGYNEQFF | TGTGCCAGCAGCTCCCCCCCAGCGGGGGGTTACAATGAGCAGTTCTTC
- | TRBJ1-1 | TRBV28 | CASSLSQGTEAFF | TGTGCCAGCAGTTTAAGTCAGGGCACTGAAGCTTTCTTT
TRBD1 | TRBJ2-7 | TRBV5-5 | CASSGGQGSYEQYF | TGTGCCAGCAGCGGGGGACAGGGCTCCTACGAGCAGTACTTC
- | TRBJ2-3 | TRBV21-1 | CASSKVGSGLAPRRPTDTQYF | TGTGCCAGCAGCAAAGTGGGGTCGGGACTAGCTCCCAGGAGACCCACAGATACGCAGTATTTT
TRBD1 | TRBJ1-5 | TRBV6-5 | CASVRQGRREPQHF | TGTGCCAGCGTAAGACAGGGTAGGAGAGAGCCCCAGCATTTT
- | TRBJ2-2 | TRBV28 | CASTRTERELFF | TGTGCCAGCACCCGAACGGAGAGGGAGCTGTTTTTT
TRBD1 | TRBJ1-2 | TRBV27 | CASSFAGGQNYGYTF | TGTGCCAGCAGTTTCGCAGGGGGCCAAAACTATGGCTACACCTTC
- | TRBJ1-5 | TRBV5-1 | CASSLLSAADQPQHF | TGCGCCAGCAGCCTCTTGAGCGCCGCGGATCAGCCCCAGCATTTT